This TCR beta chain was identified during a study of shared clonotypes between healthy human individuals. The V and J ends lost 0 bases and 12 bases, in that order; junction bases with no gene match: 7. CDR1 is SGHDN, CDR2 FVKESK, per germline. The CDR3 covers 14 residues. Repertoires were generated with immunoSEQ multiplex PCR, while TCRdb's copy carries only in-frame clones and drops some. The sample lists about 1 million clones, about 80% occurring once. On this clone itself: Its target is not known.

Study results and limitations: Researchers sampled only blood; tissue repertoires likely differ. Clonotypes shared by all four donors outscored non-shared clonotypes in generation probability. About 5% of naive CD4 clonotypes were shared across several donors.

Specimen: memory CD4+ T cells sorted from blood. The sample's subset: CD45RA-negative fraction. The chain recombines TRBV14 with TRBJ2-3; 9 nucleotides match TRBD2. This sequence originates from a man aged 18 to 29 in good health. Here the CDR3 DNA reads TGTGCCAGCAGCCAAGACGGCGGGAGGGCGGCACAGTATTTT. This translates into CASSQDGGRAAQYF.